Listed here are 13 T cell receptor beta chains from one sample, sequenced in a study of blood T cell repertoires in COVID-19. This table comes from immunoSEQ multiplex PCR, and its TCRdb copy is limited to in-frame clones, with some not included. This sample has about 64,000 clones, with just over 85% found just once. The sequencing input was peripheral blood. All receptors come from a man aged 45-65 years with active COVID-19.

The V and J genes are TRBV6-5 and TRBJ2-1; TRBD2 aligns across 12 bases. Germline V lookup: CDR1 MNHEY, CDR2 SVGAGI. The V segment lost 5 bases and the J segment 7 bases; nucleotides outside the gene matches: 6. The CDR3 covers 15 residues. The CDR3 region is CASSTLAGGQNEQFF. The CDR3 DNA reads TGTGCCAGCAGTACCCTAGCGGGAGGGCAAAATGAGCAGTTCTTC.

The chain carries TRBV12-5 and TRBJ2-6; TRBD1 is a possible D gene (5 bases). Trimming removed 2 bases at V and 3 bases at J, with 23 bases between. CDR1 and CDR2 (germline): LGHNT, FRNRAP. The CDR3 contains 20 residues. The CDR3 region is CASGLSTWAGKVFGANVLTF. CDR3 DNA: TGTGCTAGTGGTTTGTCCACCTGGGCAGGGAAGGTCTTTGGGGCCAACGTCCTGACTTTC.

The chain joins TRBV27 to TRBJ1-6, with a possible D match to TRBD1 (6 bases). Germline values: CDR1 MNHEY, CDR2 SMNVEV (reference sequence). The CDR3 has 16 residues. Trimming cost V 1 base and J 5 bases, with 12 bases left between them. The CDR3 sequence is CASSLLGTNNNSPLHF. For the CDR3, the DNA is TGTGCCAGCAGTTTATTGGGGACAAATAATAATTCACCCCTCCACTTT.

The V and J genes are TRBV28 and TRBJ1-2, with 8 bases lining up with TRBD1. Germline assignment: CDR1 MDHEN and CDR2 SYDVKM. This CDR3 has 13 amino acids. The V segment lost 8 bases and the J segment 1 base; nucleotides outside the gene matches: 3. In nucleotides, the CDR3 is TGTGCCAGCGACAGGGGAGGTAACTATGGCTACACCTTC. The encoded protein is CASDRGGNYGYTF.

The rearrangement links TRBV9 to TRBJ1-2; tentative D call: TRBD1 (5 bases). CDR1 and CDR2 (germline): SGDLS, YYNGEE. This CDR3 contains 17 residues. Trimming shortened V by 0 bases and J by 9 bases, and 24 bases separated the two germline ends. The CDR3 loop is CASSVEQLGGGGGSYTF. DNA of the CDR3: TGTGCCAGCAGCGTAGAACAGCTGGGAGGAGGCGGGGGGAGCTACACCTTC.

The chain is built from TRBV30 and TRBJ2-7; 13 nucleotides align to TRBD2. The CDR3 runs to 16 residues. V shed 2 bases, J shed 3 bases, and the junction held 7 bases outside the gene matches. From germline, CDR1 is GTSNPN and CDR2 SVGIG (reference sequence). The CDR3 nucleotides read TGTGCCTGGAGTTTGACCCGACTAGCGGGAGGCTACGAGCAGTACTTC. Its protein product is CAWSLTRLAGGYEQYF. The full variable domain, rest sourced from reference TRBV30 and TRBJ2-7, is SQTIHQWPATLVQPVGSPLSLECTVEGTSNPNLYWYRQAAGRGLQLLFYSVGIGQISSEVPQNLSASRPQDRQFILSSKKLLLSDSGFYLCAWSLTRLAGGYEQYFGPGTRLTVT.

In its sample, this clone was seen once. The chain is built from TRBV10-3 and TRBJ2-6, with 10 positions matching TRBD1. Germline trimming cut 6 bases from V and 2 bases from J; bases unmatched to any gene: 7. CDR3 size: 17 residues. CDR1 ENHRY and CDR2 SYGVKD come from the germline V gene. DNA for the CDR3: TGTGCCATCAGGCCCGGGACAGGGGAAGCTGGGGCCAACGTCCTGACTTTC. Translated: CAIRPGTGEAGANVLTF.

The rearrangement joins TRBV30 to TRBJ2-1; D might be TRBD2 (5 bases). The CDR3 is 14 amino acids. V dropped 2 bases and J dropped 1 base, with 9 bases sitting between them. Germline V gene lookup returns CDR1 GTSNPN and CDR2 SVGIG (reference sequence). CDR3 amino acids: CAWSTAVSYNEQFF. In nucleotides, the CDR3 is TGTGCCTGGAGTACAGCGGTTTCCTACAATGAGCAGTTCTTC. Complete variable domain (other parts from reference TRBV30 and TRBJ2-1): SQTIHQWPATLVQPVGSPLSLECTVEGTSNPNLYWYRQAAGRGLQLLFYSVGIGQISSEVPQNLSASRPQDRQFILSSKKLLLSDSGFYLCAWSTAVSYNEQFFGPGTRLTVL.

This clone showed up just once. The rearrangement uses TRBV6-5 and TRBJ2-2, with D perhaps TRBD2 (5 bases). The CDR3 totals 15 residues. Trimming took 7 bases from V and 3 from J, leaving 15 bases between them. CDR1 MNHEY and CDR2 SVGAGI come from the germline V gene. The CDR3 sequence is CASTLGGSDTGELFF. CDR3 sequence (DNA): TGTGCCAGCACCCTTGGAGGCTCGGACACCGGGGAGCTGTTTTTT.

The V call is TRBV5-1, the J call TRBJ2-3; D might be TRBD2 (6 bases). The CDR3 has 13 residues. V was trimmed by 3 bases and J by 5 bases, leaving 10 bases between them. The germline CDR1 and CDR2 sequences are SGHRS and YFSETQ. The CDR3: CASSWRLEDTQYF. DNA for the CDR3: TGCGCCAGCAGCTGGAGACTAGAAGATACGCAGTATTTT.

The chain has TRBV4-1 and TRBJ2-7; 15 bases map to TRBD2. The CDR3 spans 16 residues. V trimming: 2 bases; J trimming: 2 bases; junction bases outside the gene matches: 1. Germline values: CDR1 MGHRA, CDR2 YSYEKL. DNA for the CDR3: TGCGCCAGCAGCCAATGGACTAGCGGGAGGGCCTACGAGCAGTACTTC. As protein: CASSQWTSGRAYEQYF.

This sequence joins TRBV5-6 and TRBJ2-7; the D is unclear. The V and J ends lost 5 bases and 3 bases respectively, with 18 bases between them. This CDR3 has 15 residues. CDR1 and CDR2 from the germline V gene are SGHDT and YYEEEE. For the CDR3, the DNA is TGTGCCAGCAGTCCTCGGGTCAACAACCGCTACGAGCAGTACTTC. Protein: CASSPRVNNRYEQYF.

This sequence joins TRBV6-1 and TRBJ1-2, with D possibly matching TRBD1 (5 bases). CDR1 and CDR2 from the germline V gene are MNHNS and SASEGT. The ends were cut back, 2 bases at V and 7 bases at J, with 23 bases in the middle. CDR3 length equals 17 residues. Here the CDR3 reads CASSEPYRRDRTSGYTF. In DNA form, the CDR3 reads TGTGCCAGCAGTGAACCCTACCGGCGGGACCGGACGAGTGGCTACACCTTC.